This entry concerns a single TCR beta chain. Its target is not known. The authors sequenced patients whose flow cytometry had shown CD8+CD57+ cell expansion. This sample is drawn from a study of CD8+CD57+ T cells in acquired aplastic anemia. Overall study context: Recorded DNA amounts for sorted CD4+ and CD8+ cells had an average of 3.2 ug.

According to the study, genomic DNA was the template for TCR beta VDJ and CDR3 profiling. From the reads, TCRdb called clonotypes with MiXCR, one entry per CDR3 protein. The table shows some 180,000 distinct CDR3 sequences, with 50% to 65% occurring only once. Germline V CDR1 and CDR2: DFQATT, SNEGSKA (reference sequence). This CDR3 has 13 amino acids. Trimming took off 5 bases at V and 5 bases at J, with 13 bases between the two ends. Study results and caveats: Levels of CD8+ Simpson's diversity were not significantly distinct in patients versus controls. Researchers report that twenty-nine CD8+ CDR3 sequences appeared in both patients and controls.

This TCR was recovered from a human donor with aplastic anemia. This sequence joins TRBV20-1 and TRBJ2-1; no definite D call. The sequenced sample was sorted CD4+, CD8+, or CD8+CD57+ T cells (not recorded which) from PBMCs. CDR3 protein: CSAFDFLNNEQFF. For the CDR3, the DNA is TGCAGTGCTTTCGACTTCCTCAACAATGAGCAGTTCTTC.